One sample yielded the 8 T cell receptor beta chains listed below, sequenced in a study of molecular identifiers for immune sequencing clone quantification. From the PCR reads, TCRdb called clonotypes with MiXCR, one entry per CDR3 protein. The sample comprises fewer than 350,000 distinct CDR3 sequences, about 22% of which are singletons, and about 0.73% rests with the top ten. The sample consisted of naive CD8+ T cells from blood, with Jurkat cell RNA spiked in. As to subset: FACS-sorted CD8+CD4-CCR7+CD45RA+ naive T cells. These receptors were collected from a human donor in good health. Some libraries in this study had Jurkat cell RNA spiked in.

With respect to this clonotype: A much larger clone is a single base away; this may be a read error. Because it lacks the conserved phenylalanine or tryptophan at the end, this CDR3 is likely a read error. This sequence joins TRBV6-2 or TRBV6-3 and TRBJ2-4, with D perhaps TRBD1 (5 bases). V gave up 0 bases and J gave up 0 bases, with 6 bases separating them. CDR3 length: 15 residues. Germline V gene data show CDR1 as MNHEY and CDR2 as SVGEGT. The CDR3 DNA reads as TGTGCCAGCAGTTACTCGGGGCTAGCCAAAAACATTCAGTACTCC. Encoded protein: CASSYSGLAKNIQYS.

A note on this clonotype: Since a much larger clone is just one base distant, this may be a read error. This chain links TRBV20-1 with TRBJ2-3, with D tentatively TRBD2 (6 bases). The CDR3 length is 17 residues. With 5 bases removed from V and 3 bases from J, the gap between germline ends came to 24 bases. Germline loops: CDR1 DFQATT, CDR2 SNEGSKA (reference sequence). Written as DNA, the CDR3 is TGCAGTGCTGAACATCCCGGGACTCGACAAACAACAGATACGCAGTATTTT. Protein sequence: CSAEHPGTRQTTDTQYF.

This clonotype came up many times. The chain recombines TRBV4-2 with TRBJ1-4, with D maybe TRBD1 (5 bases). Germline V CDR1 and CDR2: LGHNA, YNFKEQ. V lost 0 bases, J lost 9 bases, and 14 bases lay in between. There are 15 residues in the CDR3. CDR3 sequence (DNA): TGTGCCAGCAGCCAAGATTGGGGGTTGGCGCAAAAACTGTTTTTT. This gives the protein CASSQDWGLAQKLFF.

This clonotype was recorded many times. J is TRBJ2-7 and V is TRBV5-4; D possibly corresponds to TRBD1 (5 bases). The germline CDR1 and CDR2 sequences are SGHNT and YYREEE (reference sequence). Trimming shortened V by 2 bases and J by 5 bases, and 14 bases separated the two germline ends. There are 14 residues in the CDR3. In nucleotides, the CDR3 is TGTGCCAGCAGCTTAACAGGCGCAGAGAACGAGCAGTACTTC. Translation gives CASSLTGAENEQYF.

This clonotype has more than one count but fewer than ten. V gene TRBV12-3 or TRBV12-4 combines with J gene TRBJ2-3; TRBD2 aligns across 9 bases. This CDR3 has 17 residues. V shed 4 bases and J 0 bases; nucleotides not matched to a gene: 8. The DNA of the CDR3 is TGTGCCAGCAGTTGGAACGGACTAGCGACTAGCACAGATACGCAGTATTTT. Protein product: CASSWNGLATSTDTQYF.

A note on this clonotype: A much larger clone is a single base away; this may be a read error. The chain employs TRBV4-1 and TRBJ2-1; D is ambiguous. CDR1 MGHRA and CDR2 YSYEKL come from the germline V gene. The V end was cut by 0 bases, the J end by 2 bases, with 14 bases between. The length of the CDR3 is 17 residues. CDR3 amino acids: CASSQDIEQLAYNEQFF. The CDR3 DNA sequence: TGCGCCAGCAGCCAAGATATCGAGCAGCTCGCCTACAATGAGCAGTTCTTC.

This clonotype was seen only a few times. The genes are TRBV30 and TRBJ2-7; D is undetermined. CDR3 size: 12 residues. Deletions cut 0 bases from V and 4 bases from J, with 7 bases between. In germline, CDR1 is GTSNPN, CDR2 SVGIG (reference sequence). In nucleotides, the CDR3 is TGTGCCTGGAGTGTATGGGGTTACGAGCAGTACTTC. It translates to CAWSVWGYEQYF.

This clonotype occurred once. At one boundary the junction diverges from the germline segment, which might be a read error. The chain carries TRBV27 and TRBJ2-7; a weak D match, TRBD1 (6 bases). Germline CDR1 and CDR2: MNHEY and SMNVEV (reference sequence). This CDR3 is 13 amino acids long. The CDR3 bases are TGTGCCGGCAGTTTTTCTACAGGGTACGAGCAGTACTTC. The encoded protein is CAGSFSTGYEQYF.